Each of the 27 T cell receptor beta chains below was sequenced from the same sample in a study of T-cell reconstitution after alpha-beta-depleted transplantation in children. Library preparation (for TCRbeta) was performed with unique molecular identifiers. TCRdb fed the PCR reads into MiXCR, producing one record per CDR3 protein. The table lists 240,000 or so distinct CDR3 sequences, approximately 12% of them singletons. This specimen was PBMCs from the stem cell graft donor, taken from the stem cell graft. These TCRs come from a human donor who donated a stem cell graft to a child with acute lymphoblastic leukemia.

Of note for this clonotype: A single base separates this from a much larger clone, so it may be a read error. The J gene is TRBJ2-7, the V gene TRBV5-2; TRBD1 was called by the table and not checked on the DNA. TRBV5-2 is flagged as a pseudogene. The CDR3 sequence is 12 residues long. The CDR3 DNA reads as TGTGCCATCAGCCACGGACTGGGAGAACAGTACTTC. Translation gives CAISHGLGEQYF.

This clonotype occurred many times. The chain has TRBV9 and TRBJ2-5; either TRBD1 or TRBD2 may fit D (5 bases each). CDR3 length equals 15 residues. V was clipped by 2 bases and J by 5 bases, with 16 bases between them. Germline V gene data show CDR1 as SGDLS and CDR2 as YYNGEE. CDR3 nucleotide sequence: TGTGCCAGCAGCGTGTGGGACGGTTCAGGGGAGACCCAGTACTTC. Protein: CASSVWDGSGETQYF.

This clonotype occurred many times. In nucleotides, the CDR3 is TGTGCCAGCAAGACGGGCGGGGACCAAGAGACCCAGTACTTC. It translates to CASKTGGDQETQYF. J is TRBJ2-5 and V is TRBV7-9; a weak D match, TRBD2 (6 bases). V was trimmed by 7 bases and J by 0 bases, leaving 12 bases between them. Germline-derived CDR1 and CDR2 are SEHNR and FQNEAQ (reference sequence). The CDR3 runs 14 residues.

This clonotype was seen at least ten times. The rearrangement links TRBV10-2 to TRBJ1-5, with D hard to call. Per germline, CDR1 WSHSY and CDR2 SAAADI. The CDR3 totals 14 residues. Trimming removed 2 bases at V and 6 bases at J, with 11 bases between. The CDR3 sequence: CASSENWGSQPQHF. The CDR3 DNA reads as TGCGCCAGCAGTGAGAATTGGGGAAGTCAGCCCCAGCATTTT.

V and J are TRBV5-1 and TRBJ1-1, with D possibly TRBD1 on 5 matching bases. The CDR3 extends over 15 amino acids. Germline loops: CDR1 SGHRS, CDR2 YFSETQ. Deletions cut 6 bases from V and 1 base from J, with 16 bases between. CDR3 sequence (DNA): TGCGCCAGCACTCCCTTGGGGACGGCGAACACTGAAGCTTTCTTT. It codes for CASTPLGTANTEAFF.

In this sample, this clonotype turned up many times. The chain carries TRBV5-6 and TRBJ1-2; 11 nucleotides match TRBD1. Per germline, CDR1 SGHDT and CDR2 YYEEEE. V trimming: 3 bases; J trimming: 8 bases; junction bases outside the gene matches: 21. This CDR3 region has 19 residues. CDR3 protein: CASSSLIEARTGGIVGYTF. DNA for the CDR3: TGTGCCAGCAGCTCTCTAATCGAGGCGAGGACAGGGGGCATTGTGGGCTACACCTTC.

This clonotype showed up many times. The CDR3 here is CSARASPNTEAFF. CDR3 nucleotides: TGCAGTGCTAGAGCATCGCCGAACACTGAAGCTTTCTTT. V is TRBV20-1 and J is TRBJ1-1, with no clear D. This CDR3 spans 13 amino acids. Germline V lookup: CDR1 DFQATT, CDR2 SNEGSKA (reference sequence). The ends were cut back, 1 base at V and 1 base at J, with 7 bases in the middle.

This clonotype was observed at least ten times. The CDR3 DNA follows: TGCAGTGCTAGGGAAAAGCTCAGCCCCAGATCCTACGAGCAGTACTTC. Encoded protein: CSAREKLSPRSYEQYF. The chain combines TRBV20-1 with TRBJ2-7; D uncertain. The CDR3 extends over 16 amino acids. Germline V gene lookup returns CDR1 DFQATT and CDR2 SNEGSKA (reference sequence). Trimming took 3 bases from V and 1 from J, leaving 19 bases between them.

A word on this clonotype: This may stem from a read error, because a much larger clone lies one nucleotide away. The chain joins TRBV3-1 to TRBJ2-1, with D tentatively TRBD1 or TRBD2 (5 bases each). This CDR3 is built from 15 residues. Germline loops: CDR1 LGHDT, CDR2 YNNKEL (reference sequence). The CDR3 coding sequence is TGTGCCAGCCGCCAAGGACCGGGGCCTATCAATGAGCAGTTCTTC. It encodes CASRQGPGPINEQFF.

This clonotype occurred many times. V usage is TRBV7-2 and J usage is TRBJ2-5, with D perhaps TRBD2 (6 bases). V lost 6 bases and J lost 7, with 12 bases in between. The CDR3 has 12 amino acids. Germline CDR1 and CDR2: SGHTA and FQGNSA. In DNA form, the CDR3 reads TGTGCCAGCAGTTCACTGGGGGGGACCCAGTACTTC. It translates to CASSSLGGTQYF.

This clonotype was counted ten times or more. CDR3 in amino acids: CASSPPATVHEQYF. The CDR3 DNA follows: TGTGCCAGCAGCCCTCCCGCGACGGTTCACGAGCAGTACTTC. This sequence joins TRBV7-9 and TRBJ2-7; D unclear. V gave up 5 bases and J gave up 5 bases, with 16 bases separating them. The CDR3 is made up of 14 amino acids. The germline V gene has CDR1 SEHNR and CDR2 FQNEAQ (reference sequence). The full variable domain, completed using reference TRBV7-9 and TRBJ2-7, is DTGVSQNPRHKITKRGQNVTFRCDPISEHNRLYWYRQTLGQGPEFLTYFQNEAQLEKSRLLSDRFSAERPKGSFSTLEIQRTEQGDSAMYLCASSPPATVHEQYFGPGTRLTVT.

This clonotype was counted at least ten times. V is TRBV11-2 and J is TRBJ1-1, with D hard to call. Looked up from germline, CDR1 is SGHAT and CDR2 is FQNNGV. The germline V and J ends were trimmed by 0 bases and 5 bases, with 10 bases remaining between them. The CDR3 sequence is 14 residues long. CDR3 region: CASSLEGIGTEAFF. The DNA of the CDR3 is TGTGCCAGCAGCTTAGAGGGGATCGGGACTGAAGCTTTCTTT.

The sample holds many counts of this clonotype. J is TRBJ1-5 and V is TRBV6-2 or TRBV6-3, with D possibly being TRBD1 (6 bases). V lost 6 bases to trimming and J lost 3 bases, with 12 bases between them. The CDR3 extends over 14 amino acids. CDR1 is MNHEY, CDR2 SVGEGT, per germline. This CDR3 is CASSQTGYNQPQHF. The CDR3 DNA sequence: TGTGCCAGCAGCCAGACAGGTTACAATCAGCCCCAGCATTTT.

The table lists this clonotype with many counts. The V gene is TRBV4-2, the J gene TRBJ2-7; 7 bases line up with TRBD1. The CDR3 length is 15 residues. The junction had 8 bases not matched to a gene; V was cut back by 4 bases and J by 2 bases. The germline gives CDR1 LGHNA, CDR2 YNFKEQ. CDR3 sequence reads: CASSPGQVKPYEQYF. The CDR3 DNA reads as TGTGCCAGCAGCCCAGGACAGGTTAAACCCTACGAGCAGTACTTC.

This clonotype was seen ten or more times. The rearrangement uses TRBV7-8 and TRBJ2-1; D is ambiguous. The germline V gene has CDR1 SGHVS and CDR2 FQNEAQ. The CDR3 loop spans 14 amino acids. The ends were cut back, 3 bases at V and 3 bases at J, with 9 bases in the middle. The CDR3 here is CASSFDSYYNEQFF. The CDR3 DNA reads TGTGCCAGCAGCTTCGATAGTTACTACAATGAGCAGTTCTTC. The full variable domain, with the rest looked up from reference TRBV7-8 and TRBJ2-1, is GAGVSQSPRYKVAKRGQDVALRCDPISGHVSLFWYQQALGQGPEFLTYFQNEAQLDKSGLPSDRFFAERPEGSVSTLKIQRTQQEDSAVYLCASSFDSYYNEQFFGPGTRLTVL.

This clonotype was seen at least ten times. The conserved phenylalanine or tryptophan normally closing the CDR3 is absent here, so this likely arose from a read error. The DNA is omitted, as the CDR3 cannot be located on it reliably, and the CDR3 follows TCRdb's listing. The V gene is TRBV7-2, the J gene TRBJ1-1; the tabulated D call, TRBD1, remains unverified against the DNA. Germline CDR1 is SGHTA and CDR2 is FQGNSA. With termini counted, the CDR3 has 12 amino acids. The CDR3 reads CASSLGGDRGII.

The rearrangement joins TRBV11-2 to TRBJ1-2; D uncertain. The length of the CDR3 is 11 residues. Looked up from germline, CDR1 is SGHAT and CDR2 is FQNNGV. The germline V and J ends were trimmed by 5 bases and 7 bases, with 8 bases remaining between them. CDR3 sequence: CASSASGGYTF. For the CDR3, the DNA is TGTGCCAGCAGCGCCTCGGGTGGCTACACCTTC.

Ten or more counts support this clonotype. The rearrangement joins TRBV7-8 to TRBJ2-7; TRBD2 matches at 11 bases. Per germline, CDR1 SGHVS and CDR2 FQNEAQ. This CDR3 spans 15 amino acids. J was trimmed by 2 bases and V by 5 bases; bases with no gene match: 5. The CDR3 here is CASSHPGLAAYEQYF. Here the CDR3 DNA reads TGTGCCAGCAGCCACCCGGGACTAGCGGCCTACGAGCAGTACTTC. Filled out from reference TRBV7-8 and TRBJ2-7, the complete variable domain reads GAGVSQSPRYKVAKRGQDVALRCDPISGHVSLFWYQQALGQGPEFLTYFQNEAQLDKSGLPSDRFFAERPEGSVSTLKIQRTQQEDSAVYLCASSHPGLAAYEQYFGPGTRLTVT.

Ten or more counts support this clonotype. The gene calls are TRBV7-6 and TRBJ2-7; TRBD2 aligns across 10 bases. This CDR3 comprises 15 residues. V shed 6 bases, J shed 4 bases, and the junction held 9 bases outside the gene matches. CDR1 SGHVS and CDR2 FNYEAQ come from the germline V gene. CDR3: CASRLSGRASYEQYF. The CDR3 region has the DNA TGTGCCAGCAGACTGAGCGGGAGGGCCTCATACGAGCAGTACTTC. Supplemented by reference TRBV7-6 and TRBJ2-7, the full variable domain reads GAGVSQSPRYKVTKRGQDVALRCDPISGHVSLYWYRQALGQGPEFLTYFNYEAQQDKSGLPNDRFSAERPEGSISTLTIQRTEQRDSAMYRCASRLSGRASYEQYFGPGTRLTVT.

This clonotype turned up a few times. V and J are TRBV5-6 and TRBJ2-2, with 9 bases matching TRBD2. The CDR3 loop spans 14 amino acids. Losses at the gene ends were 4 bases for V and 8 bases for J; bases not matched to a gene: 6. Per germline, CDR1 SGHDT and CDR2 YYEEEE. The CDR3 DNA follows: TGTGCCAGCAGCCCCGGGACTAGCCGAGGGGAGCTGTTTTTT. The encoded protein is CASSPGTSRGELFF.

This clonotype was detected ten times or more. The chain is built from TRBV7-6 and TRBJ2-3; 7 bases map to TRBD1. Germline V lookup: CDR1 SGHVS, CDR2 FNYEAQ. With 4 bases clipped from V and 1 base from J, the junction kept 2 bases outside the gene matches. The CDR3 is made up of 14 amino acids. DNA of the CDR3: TGTGCCAGCAGCTCCGGGACAGGCACAGATACGCAGTATTTT. It is translated as CASSSGTGTDTQYF. Based on the CDR3 plus reference TRBV7-6 and TRBJ2-3, the full variable domain is GAGVSQSPRYKVTKRGQDVALRCDPISGHVSLYWYRQALGQGPEFLTYFNYEAQQDKSGLPNDRFSAERPEGSISTLTIQRTEQRDSAMYRCASSSGTGTDTQYFGPGTRLTVL.

This clonotype showed up many times. This chain uses TRBV6-1 with TRBJ1-6; tentative D call: TRBD1 (6 bases). The CDR3 length is 14 residues. V was pared by 6 bases and J by 7 bases, with 13 bases between. The V gene's germline CDR1 is MNHNS and CDR2 SASEGT. The CDR3 bases are TGTGCCAGCAGGTCGACAGGTGGGAATTCACCCCTCCACTTT. Its translation: CASRSTGGNSPLHF.

This clonotype was detected ten times or more. The J gene is TRBJ2-1, the V gene TRBV11-2; 8 bases map to TRBD2. This CDR3 comprises 16 residues. With V trimmed by 4 bases and J by 5 bases, 10 bases remained unmatched. Germline CDR1 and CDR2: SGHAT and FQNNGV. CDR3 amino acids: CASSSTPSGSDNEQFF. CDR3 DNA sequence: TGTGCCAGCAGCTCAACGCCCAGCGGGAGTGACAATGAGCAGTTCTTC.

There are many counts of this clonotype. The chain recombines TRBV9 with TRBJ2-5; 12 positions match TRBD2. There are 16 residues in the CDR3. The junction had 10 bases not matched to a gene; V was cut back by 5 bases and J by 5 bases. In germline, CDR1 is SGDLS, CDR2 YYNGEE. The CDR3 sequence: CASSPTLAGGWETQYF. CDR3 in DNA: TGTGCCAGCAGTCCAACACTAGCGGGAGGTTGGGAGACCCAGTACTTC.

This clonotype was counted ten times or more. The CDR3 DNA follows: TGTGCCAGCAGTGCCCCTAGCGGGGGGACCACAGATACGCAGTATTTT. Translating gives CASSAPSGGTTDTQYF. The chain joins TRBV6-1 to TRBJ2-3; 11 positions agree with TRBD2. V was clipped by 4 bases and J by 2 bases; unmatched bases: 5. The CDR3 spans 16 residues. Germline V gene data show CDR1 as MNHNS and CDR2 as SASEGT.

This clonotype was observed many times. This chain connects TRBV7-2 to TRBJ2-6; no firm D call. Germline CDR1 and CDR2: SGHTA and FQGNSA. V lost 3 bases and J 4 bases, leaving 13 bases between the germline ends. This CDR3 has 16 residues. The CDR3 reads CASSFHSGTGANVLTF. CDR3 sequence (DNA): TGTGCCAGCAGCTTCCATTCGGGTACCGGGGCCAACGTCCTGACTTTC.

The gene calls are TRBV7-2 and TRBJ2-3; 7 bases are shared with TRBD1. Germline CDR1 is SGHTA and CDR2 is FQGNSA. J gave up 4 bases and V 5 bases, and 12 bases lay outside the gene matches. There are 16 residues in the CDR3. The CDR3 region is CASSPRQGQVADTQYF. As DNA, the CDR3 is TGTGCCAGCAGCCCCCGACAGGGCCAAGTTGCAGATACGCAGTATTTT. Drawing the rest from reference TRBV7-2 and TRBJ2-3, the complete variable domain is GAGVSQSPSNKVTEKGKDVELRCDPISGHTALYWYRQSLGQGLEFLIYFQGNSAPDKSGLPSDRFSAERTGGSVSTLTIQRTQQEDSAVYLCASSPRQGQVADTQYFGPGTRLTVL.